The 25 T cell receptor beta chains reported below all come from one sample, sequenced in a study of blood T cells in healthy people across ages. Combining a sample-barcoded 5' primer with a J-beta primer mix, a second PCR ran for roughly 6 to 12 cycles. TCRdb re-called the 5' RACE reads through MiXCR, storing one row per CDR3 protein. The repertoire consists of 550,000 to 700,000 distinct CDR3 sequences, with roughly 28% occurring once and the leading ten covering under 20%. Sequencing was done on a sample of blood. All receptors come from a woman aged 70-85 years in good health.

The chain carries TRBV20-1 and TRBJ1-4, with D maybe TRBD1 (6 bases). Germline CDR1 reads DFQATT; CDR2 reads SNEGSKA (reference sequence). V lost 6 bases to trimming and J lost 5 bases, with 13 bases between them. The CDR3 has 13 residues. This CDR3 is CSAPGGQNEKLFF. The CDR3 DNA follows: TGCAGTGCCCCGGGGGGGCAAAATGAAAAACTGTTTTTT.

This clonotype has only a few counts. V and J are TRBV7-2 and TRBJ2-5; D may be TRBD1 (6 bases). The CDR3 length is 15 residues. Germline CDR1 reads SGHTA; CDR2 reads FQGNSA. V was clipped by 3 bases and J by 2 bases, with 13 bases between them. In nucleotides, the CDR3 is TGTGCCAGCAGCTTGGCCCCAGGGGCTCAAGAGACCCAGTACTTC. Translated, it gives CASSLAPGAQETQYF.

This clonotype was found a few times. V and J are TRBV6-1 and TRBJ2-2; D unclear. V lost 1 base to trimming and J lost 2 bases, with 2 bases between them. Germline CDR1 reads MNHNS; CDR2 reads SASEGT. The CDR3 runs to 13 residues. CDR3 region: CASSEDNTGELFF. The CDR3 DNA reads as TGTGCCAGCAGTGAAGACAACACCGGGGAGCTGTTTTTT.

This clonotype has only one observation. This chain uses TRBV11-1 with TRBJ2-5; D ambiguous. The CDR3 contains 13 residues. The V gene lost 4 bases and the J gene lost 7 bases, with 13 bases spanning the gap. Per germline, CDR1 SGHAT and CDR2 FQDESV (reference sequence). The CDR3 loop is CASSSDGWGTQYF. The CDR3 DNA follows: TGTGCCAGCAGCTCCGACGGGTGGGGGACCCAGTACTTC.

The genes are TRBV5-6 and TRBJ1-2; possibly TRBD1 for D (6 bases). The CDR3 loop spans 14 amino acids. Germline loops: CDR1 SGHDT, CDR2 YYEEEE. Trimming left V 0 bases short and J 10 bases short, with 16 bases between. CDR3: CASSLDGGSGIYTF. The CDR3 DNA reads TGTGCCAGCAGCTTGGATGGGGGCTCGGGCATCTACACCTTC.

Regarding this clonotype: At one end the junction does not follow the germline gene, possibly because of a read error. This chain links TRBV6-6 with TRBJ2-3; 9 bases are a match to TRBD1. Germline assignment: CDR1 MNHNY and CDR2 SVGAGI (reference sequence). The CDR3 contains 14 residues. The DNA of the CDR3 is TGTGCCAGCAGTGATGGACAGGGGAGGGAGGCGCAGTGTTTT. This translates into CASSDGQGREAQCF.

V is TRBV20-1 and J is TRBJ2-5, with D perhaps given as TRBD1 or TRBD2 (5 bases each). The V and J ends lost 8 bases and 1 base respectively, with 14 bases between them. This CDR3 has 13 amino acids. Looked up from germline, CDR1 is DFQATT and CDR2 is SNEGSKA (reference sequence). The CDR3: CSTIPGTQETQYF. The DNA for the CDR3 is TGCAGTACCATCCCCGGGACCCAAGAGACCCAGTACTTC.

This clonotype has just a few counts. This chain uses TRBV6-1 with TRBJ1-1; D is unclear. From germline, CDR1 is MNHNS and CDR2 SASEGT. This CDR3 is built from 10 residues. Deletions cut 6 bases from V and 3 bases from J, with 2 bases between. The DNA for the CDR3 is TGTGCCAGCAGCTACACTGAAGCTTTCTTT. Amino acids: CASSYTEAFF.

To note about this clonotype: One base away lies a much larger clone, so this may be a sequencing read error. The chain carries TRBV12-3 or TRBV12-4 and TRBJ2-1, with 8 bases identical to TRBD2. CDR3 length: 16 amino acids. V lost 5 bases and J lost 5; bases outside the gene matches: 11. The CDR3 sequence: CASSTQRGTTHNEQFF. The CDR3 nucleotides read TGTGCCAGCAGTACCCAGCGGGGGACCACCCACAATGAGCAGTTCTTC.

This clonotype was found a few times. V gene TRBV27 combines with J gene TRBJ1-1, with D uncertain. The germline V gene has CDR1 MNHEY and CDR2 SMNVEV (reference sequence). Trimming cost V 2 bases and J 0 bases, with 10 bases left between them. CDR3 length equals 15 residues. CDR3 bases: TGTGCCAGCAGTTTACCCAGCTTCATGAACACTGAAGCTTTCTTT. It is translated as CASSLPSFMNTEAFF.

This clonotype has just one count. The chain carries TRBV7-2 and TRBJ1-1, with 7 bases aligning to TRBD1. The CDR3 is made up of 15 amino acids. Per the germline V gene, CDR1 is SGHTA and CDR2 is FQGNSA. Trimming took 2 bases from V and 2 from J; bases not matched to a gene: 5. In DNA, the CDR3 is TGTGCCAGCAGCTTAATGGCAGGGGGTAACACTGAAGCTTTCTTT. Amino acids: CASSLMAGGNTEAFF.

This clonotype was detected only a few times. The chain couples TRBV7-3 to TRBJ1-2; unclear D gene. The CDR3 consists of 16 residues. V lost 1 base, J lost 2 bases, and 14 bases lay in between. Germline lookup yields CDR1 SGHTA and CDR2 FQGTGA. The CDR3 DNA reads TGTGCCAGCAGCTTAAATGGCCGACCCGCGAACTATGGCTACACCTTC. Translating gives CASSLNGRPANYGYTF.

This chain joins TRBV20-1 and TRBJ2-6; the D gene is possibly TRBD2 (5 bases). The V gene's germline CDR1 is DFQATT and CDR2 SNEGSKA (reference sequence). The CDR3 is 14 amino acids. CDR3 region: CGVNERAGANVLTF. The CDR3 DNA is TGCGGTGTTAACGAGAGGGCTGGGGCCAACGTCCTGACTTTC.

This clonotype was picked up a small number of times. V gene TRBV6-2 or TRBV6-3 combines with J gene TRBJ2-5, with TRBD1 as a possible D gene (6 bases). The J call is in doubt because the DNA end fits TRBJ2-7 better. Germline CDR1 is MNHEY and CDR2 is SVGEGT. The CDR3 is 15 residues long. In DNA, the CDR3 is TGTGCCAGCAGTTACGGACAGCTGTACTCCTACGAGCAGTACTTC. Translating gives CASSYGQLYSYEQYF.

This clonotype was counted a few times. This chain joins TRBV12-5 and TRBJ1-3; possibly TRBD1 for D (6 bases). Trimming stripped 1 base from V and 7 bases from J, with 8 bases between. Looked up from germline, CDR1 is LGHNT and CDR2 is FRNRAP. The CDR3 consists of 13 residues. The CDR3 region is CASGLGTANTIYF. CDR3 nucleotides: TGTGCTAGTGGTTTGGGGACAGCGAACACCATATATTTT.

The CDR3 sequence: CSASRGAGEAYGYTF. For the CDR3, the DNA is TGCAGTGCTAGTAGGGGGGCCGGAGAAGCCTATGGCTACACCTTC. The chain uses TRBV20-1 and TRBJ1-2; TRBD1 is a possible D gene (6 bases). The germline V gene encodes CDR1 DFQATT and CDR2 SNEGSKA (reference sequence). The CDR3 is made up of 15 amino acids. Trimming stripped 3 bases from V and 4 bases from J, with 18 bases between.

This clonotype was observed once. This chain connects TRBV7-2 to TRBJ2-5, with D perhaps matching TRBD1 (7 bases). Germline V gene sequence: CDR1 SGHTA, CDR2 FQGNSA. V lost 7 bases and J 5 bases, leaving 14 bases between the germline ends. This CDR3 is 13 amino acids long. CDR3 DNA: TGTGCCAGCACCCAGGGGGGAGAGGAGACCCAGTACTTC. It specifies CASTQGGEETQYF.

There are a few counts of this clonotype. The rearrangement uses TRBV5-1 and TRBJ2-5; 11 nucleotides match TRBD2. Trimming removed 0 bases from V and 4 bases from J; junction bases left unmatched: 5. The CDR3 extends over 16 amino acids. Germline V gene sequence: CDR1 SGHRS, CDR2 YFSETQ. CDR3 nucleotides: TGCGCCAGCAGCTTGGCTAGCGGGGGGACGTCAGAGACCCAGTACTTC. Its protein product is CASSLASGGTSETQYF. The variable domain in full, with the rest retrieved from reference TRBV5-1 and TRBJ2-5, is KAGVTQTPRYLIKTRGQQVTLSCSPISGHRSVSWYQQTPGQGLQFLFEYFSETQRNKGNFPGRFSGRQFSNSRSEMNVSTLELGDSALYLCASSLASGGTSETQYFGPGTRLLVL.

V and J are TRBV5-8 and TRBJ1-4; D may be TRBD1 (5 bases). Germline CDR1 is SGHTS and CDR2 is YDEGEE. V was clipped by 3 bases and J by 4 bases, with 13 bases between them. The CDR3 is 15 amino acids. CDR3 coding DNA: TGTGCCAGCAGCTCGACAGACAGCCTTAATGAAAAACTGTTTTTT. The encoded protein is CASSSTDSLNEKLFF.

The CDR3 loop reads CASSLASGGGYNEQFF. For the CDR3, the DNA is TGTGCCAGCAGCCTCGCTAGCGGGGGGGGATACAATGAGCAGTTCTTC. The J gene is TRBJ2-1, the V gene TRBV7-2; 12 bases are a match to TRBD2. The V and J ends lost 5 bases and 4 bases, in that order; junction bases with no gene match: 6. The germline CDR1 and CDR2 sequences are SGHTA and FQGNSA. The length of the CDR3 is 16 residues.

This clonotype appeared a few times. V is TRBV10-3 and J is TRBJ2-7; 10 bases are shared with TRBD2. The CDR3 totals 14 residues. Looked up from germline, CDR1 is ENHRY and CDR2 is SYGVKD. Unmatched junction bases numbered 2, after V lost 6 bases and J lost 0 bases. CDR3: CAIRSGGVSYEQYF. DNA of the CDR3: TGTGCCATCAGGAGCGGGGGGGTCTCCTACGAGCAGTACTTC.

The table lists this clonotype with many counts. The J gene is TRBJ1-2, the V gene TRBV7-9; weak D call: TRBD1 (5 bases). With 5 bases removed from V and 3 bases from J, the gap between germline ends came to 13 bases. Germline lookup yields CDR1 SEHNR and CDR2 FQNEAQ (reference sequence). CDR3 length: 14 amino acids. This CDR3 reads CASSLTGGDYGYTF. The CDR3 bases are TGTGCCAGCAGCCTGACTGGGGGGGACTATGGCTACACCTTC.

At least ten counts were recorded for this clonotype. The chain uses TRBV4-3 and TRBJ2-5, with TRBD2 identical over 10 bases. The germline gives CDR1 LGHNA, CDR2 YSLEER. CDR3 length: 15 amino acids. The V gene end was trimmed by 0 bases and the J gene end by 5 bases; junction bases not matched to a gene: 3. CDR3 loop: CASSQDLAGVETQYF. The CDR3 DNA is TGCGCCAGCAGCCAAGATCTAGCGGGGGTGGAGACCCAGTACTTC.

This clonotype was picked up a small number of times. V gene TRBV20-1 combines with J gene TRBJ2-3, with TRBD2 matching 14 bases. This CDR3 contains 16 residues. The V and J ends lost 5 bases and 2 bases, in that order; junction bases with no gene match: 6. CDR1 and CDR2 (germline): DFQATT, SNEGSKA (reference sequence). The CDR3 spells CSAGGLAGAPTDTQYF. DNA for the CDR3: TGCAGTGCTGGGGGACTAGCGGGGGCTCCCACAGATACGCAGTATTTT.

In this sample, this clonotype turned up a few times. This chain joins TRBV5-1 and TRBJ2-7; no firm D call. The J call is in doubt because the DNA end fits TRBJ2-5 better. Germline CDR1 SGHRS, CDR2 YFSETQ. The CDR3 is 14 residues long. The CDR3 here is CASSLNLVGETQYF. DNA of the CDR3: TGCGCCAGCAGCCTTAATCTCGTCGGGGAGACCCAGTACTTC.